This T cell receptor (beta chain) came from a study of T cells after yellow fever vaccination. Study-wide findings and caveats: Although the secondary response was weaker, it peaked faster, at day 5 versus 15. Most primary-vaccination clones recurred post-booster (roughly 96% CD4, over 70% CD8).

This clonotype was seen at least ten times. In making TCR cDNA, 5'RACE template switching added a universal primer site and UMIs to it. TCRdb itself ran the 5' RACE reads through MiXCR, one entry per CDR3 protein. The sample gives roughly 30,000 distinct CDR3 sequences, around 5.8% of which show up once; 20% to 25% is in the top ten. CDR3 size: 12 residues. V was cut by 10 bases and J by 6 bases, with 12 bases left in between. Sequencing used PBMCs, either bulk or a sorted T-cell subset (CD4+, CD8+, memory, or dextramer-sorted; not recorded which), obtained on the day of the yellow fever booster vaccination. V usage is TRBV12-3 or TRBV12-4 and J usage is TRBJ2-2; the D gene is possibly TRBD1 (6 bases). The TCR was taken from a man younger than 40 who received the YFV17D yellow fever vaccine. For the CDR3, the DNA is TGTGCCACTCAGGGGTTACCCGGGGAGCTGTTTTTT. This gives the protein CATQGLPGELFF.